This entry lists 8 T cell receptor beta chains sequenced from one sample in a study of blood T cells in healthy people across ages. Using a J-beta primer mix together with a sample-barcoded 5' primer, a second PCR was run for roughly 7 to 11 cycles. TCRdb reanalysed the 5' RACE reads using MiXCR and keeps one entry per CDR3 protein. The sample yields about 930,000 distinct CDR3 sequences, almost 30% seen once. These data also formed part of another study, on T cells of mothers and their children.

The sequenced sample consisted of blood. The receptors stem from a woman between 40 and 55 years old in good health.

V usage is TRBV6-2 or TRBV6-3 and J usage is TRBJ1-1, with D possibly being TRBD1 (6 bases). The CDR3 extends over 13 amino acids. Trimming stripped 7 bases from V and 11 bases from J, with 20 bases between. Germline V CDR1 and CDR2: MNHEY, SVGEGT. This CDR3 reads CASKDRGHLLAFF. The CDR3 DNA reads TGTGCCAGCAAAGATAGGGGACATCTTCTGGCTTTCTTT.

There are a few counts of this clonotype. The V and J genes are TRBV4-3 and TRBJ1-2; D gene uncertain. The ends were cut back, 0 bases at V and 4 bases at J, with 21 bases in the middle. Germline CDR1 and CDR2: LGHNA and YSLEER. The CDR3 consists of 18 residues. The CDR3 spells CASSQEAAHMGFVYGYTF. The CDR3 bases are TGCGCCAGCAGCCAAGAGGCAGCCCACATGGGGTTTGTCTATGGCTACACCTTC.

This clonotype was picked up many times. The J gene is TRBJ2-7, the V gene TRBV6-2 or TRBV6-3; D uncertain. CDR1 MNHEY and CDR2 SVGEGT come from the germline V gene. Trimming shortened V by 2 bases and J by 3 bases, and 5 bases separated the two germline ends. CDR3 length: 12 amino acids. The CDR3, as DNA: TGTGCCAGCAGTTACGCCAGCTACGAGCAGTACTTC. It specifies CASSYASYEQYF.

The chain recombines TRBV7-9 with TRBJ2-1; 9 bases are a match to TRBD2. This CDR3 has 15 residues. Germline V lookup: CDR1 SEHNR, CDR2 FQNEAQ (reference sequence). J gave up 5 bases and V 6 bases, and 8 bases lay outside the gene matches. CDR3 DNA sequence: TGTGCCAGCAGAGAGACCAGCGGGGGGAACAATGAGCAGTTCTTC. It translates to CASRETSGGNNEQFF.

This clonotype has more than one count but fewer than ten. The V gene is TRBV12-3 or TRBV12-4, the J gene TRBJ1-5; the D gene is possibly TRBD1 (6 bases). Trimming cost V 2 bases and J 6 bases, with 11 bases left between them. The CDR3 totals 14 residues. Here the CDR3 DNA reads TGTGCCAGCAGTTTATTACAGGGTAGTCAGCCCCAGCATTTT. The encoded protein is CASSLLQGSQPQHF.

In its sample, this clonotype was seen many times. The rearrangement joins TRBV5-1 to TRBJ1-2; D gene uncertain. Trimming took 4 bases from V and 2 from J, leaving 18 bases between them. CDR1 is SGHRS and CDR2 is YFSETQ in the germline V gene. The length of the CDR3 is 16 residues. CDR3 bases: TGCGCCAGCAGCCTCAGGACGGTGGCGACAAACTATGGCTACACCTTC. The encoded protein is CASSLRTVATNYGYTF.

The rearrangement links TRBV28 to TRBJ1-4; the D is unclear. The CDR3 runs to 14 residues. Trimming shortened V by 5 bases and J by 2 bases, and 9 bases separated the two germline ends. CDR1 and CDR2 from the germline V gene are MDHEN and SYDVKM. The CDR3 here is CASSTYRTNEKLFF. CDR3 in DNA: TGTGCCAGCAGTACCTATCGGACTAATGAAAAACTGTTTTTT.

This clonotype was detected many times. The V and J genes are TRBV7-2 and TRBJ1-6; D ambiguous. This CDR3 has 12 amino acids. Germline assignment: CDR1 SGHTA and CDR2 FQGNSA. Trimming left V 2 bases short and J 9 bases short, with 5 bases between. The DNA for the CDR3 is TGTGCCAGCAGCTTAATGGGTTCACCCCTCCACTTT. Translated, it gives CASSLMGSPLHF.